The clone carrying this TCR beta chain came up many times. Only in-frame clones appear in the TCRdb table, and some are missing; sequencing was by immunoSEQ multiplex PCR. The sample has about 960,000 clones, less than 85% seen once. These data belong to a study of shared clonotypes between healthy human individuals. This clonotype was sampled from a man between 18 and 35 years old in good health. The sequenced sample was memory CD4+ T cells sorted from blood. This sample's subset: CD45RA-negative fraction.

CDR3 DNA sequence: TGTGCCAGCCCCACCGGGGCAGGGGGGGCAGATACGCAGTATTTT. Amino acids: CASPTGAGGADTQYF. This chain joins TRBV2 and TRBJ2-3, with D possibly called TRBD1 or TRBD2 (7 bases each). This CDR3 region has 15 residues. V was trimmed by 8 bases and J by 4 bases, leaving 19 bases between them. Germline-derived CDR1 and CDR2 are SNHLY and FYNNEI.